This entry lists 4 T cell receptor beta chains sequenced from one sample in a study of blood T cell repertoires in COVID-19. Sequencing used immunoSEQ multiplex PCR; TCRdb keeps in-frame clones, though not all of them. The sample has more than 300,000 clones, 90% seen once; the top ten hold less than 4%. The sequencing input was PBMCs or T cells enriched from blood (not recorded which). These receptors were collected from a woman in her thirties who had been exposed to COVID-19.

The chain joins TRBV4-2 to TRBJ2-7, with D maybe TRBD1 (5 bases). Germline V lookup: CDR1 LGHNA, CDR2 YNFKEQ. The CDR3 covers 15 residues. The ends were cut back, 2 bases at V and 5 bases at J, with 16 bases in the middle. The chain's CDR3 is CASSQTSGFGHEQYF. CDR3 DNA: TGTGCCAGCAGCCAAACCTCAGGGTTCGGCCACGAGCAGTACTTC.

V is TRBV7-2 and J is TRBJ1-2, with 7 bases aligning to TRBD1. V shed 4 bases, J shed 4 bases, and the junction held 15 bases outside the gene matches. Germline loops: CDR1 SGHTA, CDR2 FQGNSA. The CDR3 is 17 amino acids. CDR3: CASSSGGTAPRGYGYTF. CDR3 DNA sequence: TGTGCCAGCAGCTCAGGGGGAACAGCCCCTCGTGGCTATGGCTACACCTTC.

The CDR3 here is CASSQDLFMGAGYGYTF. CDR3 DNA sequence: TGCGCCAGCAGCCAAGATCTATTCATGGGGGCTGGCTATGGCTACACCTTC. V gene TRBV4-3 combines with J gene TRBJ1-2, with a possible D match to TRBD1 (6 bases). Germline lookup yields CDR1 LGHNA and CDR2 YSLEER. This CDR3 spans 17 amino acids. Trimming pared 0 bases from V and 4 bases from J, leaving 18 bases between.

V gene TRBV9 combines with J gene TRBJ1-2; the D gene is possibly TRBD1 (5 bases). The CDR3 extends over 14 amino acids. CDR1 and CDR2 (germline): SGDLS, YYNGEE. The V end lost 0 bases, the J end lost 3 bases, and 9 bases lay between the germline ends. The CDR3 sequence: CASSVGAGHYGYTF. The CDR3 DNA reads as TGTGCCAGCAGCGTAGGGGCAGGGCACTATGGCTACACCTTC.